The T cell receptor (beta chain) described here comes from a study of shared clonotypes between healthy human individuals. This clone was observed a single time. Antigen: not known. Overall study results and limits: Naive subsets, compared against memory subsets, generally had larger estimated richness values. Non-shared clonotypes showed lower generation probabilities than clonotypes common to all four donors. In this cohort, only blood was sampled, and tissue repertoires likely differ. Represented diversity, genetic and exposure-history alike, was limited by few donors.

This table comes from immunoSEQ multiplex PCR, and its TCRdb copy is limited to in-frame clones, with some not included. The sample shows roughly 1.4 million clones, approximately 98.5% of them seen only once. Per germline, CDR1 SQVTM and CDR2 ANQGSEA. The CDR3 has 14 residues. Trimming took 8 bases from V and 7 from J; bases not matched to a gene: 16. The chain joins TRBV29-1 to TRBJ2-7; 8 bases agree with TRBD1. The sequencing sample was made of naive CD4+ T cells sorted from blood. Subset noted: CD45RA+ positively selected. The receptor was isolated from a young man in good health. CDR3 region: CSHGSGTGGSEQYF. The CDR3 bases are TGCAGCCACGGCTCCGGGACAGGAGGGAGTGAGCAGTACTTC.